The clone carrying this T cell receptor (beta chain) showed up just a few times. The target antigen is unknown. Reverse transcribing all isolated RNA meant expressed TCRB transcripts were sequenced. Profiling relied on immunoSEQ multiplex PCR, and the TCRdb table lists in-frame clones only, not all of them. Altogether around 320,000 clones are present, 11% to 15% being singletons, with the ten largest covering approximately 6.7%. Sorting of CD4+ naive, central memory, regulatory and stem cell-like memory cells was performed via CD45RO/CCR7/CD25/CD127/CD95/CD27. This entry belongs to a study of beta chain features in type 1 diabetes. Points from the study as a whole: Shorter templates might be favored by PCR, equally in patients and controls.

This TCR derives from a young man in good health. The sequenced material came from central memory CD4+ T cells from blood.

The CDR3 here is CASSFLGTSEAFF. For the CDR3, the DNA is TGTGCCAGCAGCTTTTTGGGGACGTCTGAAGCTTTCTTT. V is TRBV7-6 and J is TRBJ1-1, with D possibly matching TRBD1 (5 bases). Germline V gene sequence: CDR1 SGHVS, CDR2 FNYEAQ. This CDR3 is built from 13 residues. Trimming stripped 3 bases from V and 6 bases from J, with 11 bases between.